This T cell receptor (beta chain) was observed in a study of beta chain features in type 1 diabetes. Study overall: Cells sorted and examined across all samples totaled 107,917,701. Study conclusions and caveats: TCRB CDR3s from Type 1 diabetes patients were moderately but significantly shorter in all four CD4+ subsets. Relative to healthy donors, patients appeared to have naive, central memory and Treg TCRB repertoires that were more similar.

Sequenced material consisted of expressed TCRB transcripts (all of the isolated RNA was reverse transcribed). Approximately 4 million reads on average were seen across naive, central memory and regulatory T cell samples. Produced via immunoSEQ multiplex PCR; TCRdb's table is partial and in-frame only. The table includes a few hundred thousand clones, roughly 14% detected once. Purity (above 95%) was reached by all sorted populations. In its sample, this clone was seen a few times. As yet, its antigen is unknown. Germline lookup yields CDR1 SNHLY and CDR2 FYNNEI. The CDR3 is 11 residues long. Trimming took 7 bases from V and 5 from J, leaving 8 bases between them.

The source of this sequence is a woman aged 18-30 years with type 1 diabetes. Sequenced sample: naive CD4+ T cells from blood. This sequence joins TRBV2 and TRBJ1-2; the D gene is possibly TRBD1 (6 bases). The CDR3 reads CASIQGYGYTF. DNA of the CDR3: TGTGCCAGCATTCAGGGGTATGGCTACACCTTC.